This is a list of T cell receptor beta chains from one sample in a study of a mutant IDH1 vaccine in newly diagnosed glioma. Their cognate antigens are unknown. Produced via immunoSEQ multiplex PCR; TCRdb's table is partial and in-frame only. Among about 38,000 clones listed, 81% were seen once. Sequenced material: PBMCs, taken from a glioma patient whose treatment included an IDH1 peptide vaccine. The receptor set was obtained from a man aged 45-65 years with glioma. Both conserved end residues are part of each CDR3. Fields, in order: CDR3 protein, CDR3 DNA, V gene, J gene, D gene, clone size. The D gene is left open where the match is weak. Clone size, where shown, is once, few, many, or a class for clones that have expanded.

CDR3aa: CASSQGGMSNQPQHF
CDR3nt: TGTGCCAGCAGCCAAGGAGGGATGAGCAATCAGCCCCAGCATTTT
v_gene: TRBV4-2
j_gene: TRBJ1-5
d_gene: NA
abundance: medium-sized

CDR3aa: CASSQNRDSKEKLFF
CDR3nt: TGCGCCAGCAGCCAAAACCGGGACAGTAAGGAAAAACTGTTTTTT
v_gene: TRBV4-1
j_gene: TRBJ1-4
d_gene: TRBD1
abundance: NA

CDR3aa: CARTGQGSDSNQPQHF
CDR3nt: TGTGCCAGAACCGGACAGGGGTCTGATAGCAATCAGCCCCAGCATTTT
v_gene: TRBV18
j_gene: TRBJ1-5
d_gene: TRBD1
abundance: NA

CDR3aa: CASSFSRRSCGADTEAFF
CDR3nt: TGTGCTAGCAGCTTCTCAAGGCGGTCCTGCGGGGCGGACACTGAAGCTTTCTTT
v_gene: TRBV7-7
j_gene: TRBJ1-1
d_gene: NA
abundance: NA

CDR3aa: CAISDPPTLETQYF
CDR3nt: TGTGCCATCAGTGATCCCCCGACTTTAGAGACCCAGTACTTC
v_gene: TRBV10-3
j_gene: TRBJ2-5
d_gene: NA
abundance: NA

CDR3aa: CASSPGQGLSGNTIYF
CDR3nt: TGTGCCAGCAGCCCCGGACAGGGGCTATCTGGAAACACCATATATTTT
v_gene: TRBV14
j_gene: TRBJ1-3
d_gene: TRBD1
abundance: NA

CDR3aa: CASSLGGTGELFF
CDR3nt: TGTGCCAGCAGTCTAGGGGGAACCGGGGAGCTGTTTTTT
v_gene: TRBV27
j_gene: TRBJ2-2
d_gene: NA
abundance: NA

CDR3aa: CASRGGQGSLVDTGELFF
CDR3nt: TGTGCCAGCAGAGGGGGACAGGGCAGTCTTGTCGACACCGGGGAGCTGTTTTTT
v_gene: TRBV2
j_gene: TRBJ2-2
d_gene: TRBD1
abundance: NA

CDR3aa: CASSGQGARSYGYTF
CDR3nt: TGCGCCAGCAGCGGACAGGGGGCACGGTCCTATGGCTACACCTTC
v_gene: TRBV5-1
j_gene: TRBJ1-2
d_gene: TRBD1
abundance: NA

CDR3aa: CASSQDGSLRDLTEAFF
CDR3nt: TGTGCCAGCAGCCAAGATGGAAGTCTCAGGGACCTCACTGAAGCTTTCTTT
v_gene: TRBV14
j_gene: TRBJ1-1
d_gene: NA
abundance: NA

CDR3aa: CASSTTGGVNTPLHF
CDR3nt: TGTGCCAGCAGCACTACAGGGGGCGTTAATACACCCCTCCACTTT
v_gene: TRBV5-6
j_gene: TRBJ1-6
d_gene: TRBD1
abundance: NA

CDR3aa: CAISKGQEVGQPQHF
CDR3nt: TGTGCCATCAGTAAGGGACAGGAGGTGGGTCAGCCCCAGCATTTT
v_gene: TRBV10-3
j_gene: TRBJ1-5
d_gene: TRBD1
abundance: NA

CDR3aa: CASSAPRTLRWDTEAFF
CDR3nt: TGTGCCAGCAGCGCCCCCAGAACCCTAAGGTGGGACACTGAAGCTTTCTTT
v_gene: TRBV5-8
j_gene: TRBJ1-1
d_gene: NA
abundance: NA

CDR3aa: CASSLPEGYTEAFF
CDR3nt: TGCGCCAGCAGCTTGCCGGAGGGGTACACTGAAGCTTTCTTT
v_gene: TRBV5-1
j_gene: TRBJ1-1
d_gene: NA
abundance: few

CDR3aa: CASRPSSGNTIYF
CDR3nt: TGTGCCAGCAGGCCCAGCTCTGGAAACACCATATATTTT
v_gene: TRBV25-1
j_gene: TRBJ1-3
d_gene: NA
abundance: NA

CDR3aa: CASRPFSDNEQFF
CDR3nt: TGTGCCAGCAGACCCTTCAGCGACAATGAGCAGTTCTTC
v_gene: TRBV27
j_gene: TRBJ2-1
d_gene: NA
abundance: NA

CDR3aa: CASSYSTGTGLSPLHF
CDR3nt: TGTGCCAGCAGTTACTCAACCGGGACAGGGCTCTCACCCCTCCACTTT
v_gene: TRBV6-5
j_gene: TRBJ1-6
d_gene: TRBD1
abundance: NA

CDR3aa: CASRGLFSNEQFF
CDR3nt: TGTGCCAGCAGGGGACTTTTCTCCAATGAGCAGTTCTTC
v_gene: TRBV2
j_gene: TRBJ2-1
d_gene: NA
abundance: NA

CDR3aa: CASSESGRVNEQFF
CDR3nt: TGCGCCAGCAGCGAAAGCGGGAGGGTAAATGAGCAGTTCTTC
v_gene: TRBV5-1
j_gene: TRBJ2-1
d_gene: TRBD2
abundance: NA

CDR3aa: CASSSLGFNTGELFF
CDR3nt: TGTGCCAGCAGTTCTCTAGGTTTTAACACCGGGGAGCTGTTTTTT
v_gene: TRBV27
j_gene: TRBJ2-2
d_gene: NA
abundance: NA

CDR3aa: CASSSFGDPTDTQYF
CDR3nt: TGCGCCAGCAGCTCGTTCGGGGACCCCACAGATACGCAGTATTTT
v_gene: TRBV5-1
j_gene: TRBJ2-3
d_gene: NA
abundance: NA

CDR3aa: CASSVVQGAGAFGTDTQYF
CDR3nt: TGTGCCAGCAGCGTTGTACAGGGAGCAGGGGCATTCGGCACAGATACGCAGTATTTT
v_gene: TRBV7-3
j_gene: TRBJ2-3
d_gene: NA
abundance: NA

CDR3aa: CASSLSSGFGYTF
CDR3nt: TGTGCCAGCAGTTTATCGTCCGGTTTTGGCTACACCTTC
v_gene: TRBV27
j_gene: TRBJ1-2
d_gene: NA
abundance: NA

CDR3aa: CASTQTNEKLFF
CDR3nt: TGTGCCAGTACTCAGACTAATGAAAAACTGTTTTTT
v_gene: TRBV19
j_gene: TRBJ1-4
d_gene: NA
abundance: NA

CDR3aa: CASSTTGDTEAFF
CDR3nt: TGTGCCAGCAGCACGACAGGGGACACTGAAGCTTTCTTT
v_gene: TRBV7-2
j_gene: TRBJ1-1
d_gene: TRBD1
abundance: few

CDR3aa: CAIKTAGGQAFF
CDR3nt: TGTGCCATAAAAACCGCAGGGGGCCAAGCTTTCTTT
v_gene: TRBV10-3
j_gene: TRBJ1-1
d_gene: TRBD1
abundance: NA

CDR3aa: CASSPLTAYEQYF
CDR3nt: TGTGCCAGCAGCCCCCTCACAGCCTACGAGCAGTACTTC
v_gene: TRBV7-8
j_gene: TRBJ2-7
d_gene: NA
abundance: NA

CDR3aa: CASSLGGTGKETQYF
CDR3nt: TGTGCCAGCAGCTTAGGCGGGACAGGCAAAGAGACCCAGTACTTC
v_gene: TRBV11-2
j_gene: TRBJ2-5
d_gene: TRBD1
abundance: few

CDR3aa: CASSLDMLRGF
CDR3nt: TGTGCCAGCAGCTTAGATATGTTGAGGGGCTTT
v_gene: TRBV11-3
j_gene: TRBJ1-1
d_gene: NA
abundance: NA

CDR3aa: CASSPGTGVSYEQYF
CDR3nt: TGTGCCAGCAGCCCAGGGACAGGGGTCTCCTACGAGCAGTACTTC
v_gene: TRBV13
j_gene: TRBJ2-7
d_gene: TRBD1
abundance: NA

CDR3aa: CASSTQGANTEAFF
CDR3nt: TGTGCCAGTAGTACACAGGGGGCCAACACTGAAGCTTTCTTT
v_gene: TRBV19
j_gene: TRBJ1-1
d_gene: TRBD1
abundance: NA

CDR3aa: CSVSRGASYGYTF
CDR3nt: TGCAGCGTTTCGAGGGGGGCTAGCTATGGCTACACCTTC
v_gene: TRBV29-1
j_gene: TRBJ1-2
d_gene: NA
abundance: NA

CDR3aa: CASSGTGFHGGYTF
CDR3nt: TGTGCCAGCAGCGGCACCGGGTTCCACGGAGGCTACACCTTC
v_gene: TRBV27
j_gene: TRBJ1-2
d_gene: NA
abundance: once

CDR3aa: CASRGTSHGELFF
CDR3nt: TGCGCCAGCAGAGGCACTTCGCACGGGGAGCTGTTTTTT
v_gene: TRBV5-1
j_gene: TRBJ2-2
d_gene: NA
abundance: NA

CDR3aa: CASSLEDRPNEQFF
CDR3nt: TGTGCCAGCAGCTTGGAGGACAGACCAAATGAGCAGTTCTTC
v_gene: TRBV5-6
j_gene: TRBJ2-1
d_gene: NA
abundance: NA

CDR3aa: CASSFTRTEAFF
CDR3nt: TGTGCCAGCAGCTTCACACGGACTGAAGCTTTCTTT
v_gene: TRBV5-6
j_gene: TRBJ1-1
d_gene: NA
abundance: few

CDR3aa: CASSFTDSGNEQYF
CDR3nt: TGCGCCAGCAGCTTTACCGATAGCGGGAACGAGCAGTACTTC
v_gene: TRBV5-1
j_gene: TRBJ2-7
d_gene: TRBD2
abundance: NA

CDR3aa: CASSLDPAVEQYF
CDR3nt: TGTGCCAGCAGCTTGGATCCGGCTGTCGAGCAGTACTTC
v_gene: TRBV5-5
j_gene: TRBJ2-7
d_gene: NA
abundance: once

CDR3aa: CASRGGGYEQYF
CDR3nt: TGTGCCAGCAGGGGGGGTGGCTACGAGCAGTACTTC
v_gene: TRBV7-9
j_gene: TRBJ2-7
d_gene: NA
abundance: few

CDR3aa: CASSLGRQGALSEAFF
CDR3nt: TGTGCCAGCAGCTTAGGACGGCAGGGGGCCTTGAGTGAAGCTTTCTTT
v_gene: TRBV7-9
j_gene: TRBJ1-1
d_gene: TRBD1
abundance: once

CDR3aa: CASSPMQQTQYF
CDR3nt: TGTGCCAGCTCACCAATGCAGCAGACCCAGTACTTC
v_gene: TRBV18
j_gene: TRBJ2-5
d_gene: NA
abundance: NA

CDR3aa: CASRRGRVEEETQYF
CDR3nt: TGTGCCAGCAGACGCGGGCGGGTGGAGGAAGAGACCCAGTACTTC
v_gene: TRBV7-2
j_gene: TRBJ2-5
d_gene: NA
abundance: NA

CDR3aa: CASSLERGVPEAFF
CDR3nt: TGTGCCAGCAGCTTAGAGAGGGGCGTCCCTGAAGCTTTCTTT
v_gene: TRBV7-8
j_gene: TRBJ1-1
d_gene: NA
abundance: NA

CDR3aa: CASSPDRREQYF
CDR3nt: TGTGCCAGCAGCCCTGATCGTCGCGAGCAGTACTTC
v_gene: TRBV7-2
j_gene: TRBJ2-7
d_gene: NA
abundance: NA